This TCR beta chain was documented in a study of Tregs in tolerant kidney transplant recipients. Of note for this clone: The antigen is unknown.

Only in-frame clones appear in the TCRdb table, and some are missing; sequencing was by immunoSEQ multiplex PCR. The data show 6,500 to 10,000 clones, 40% to 50% seen once. The germline V gene has CDR1 SGDLS and CDR2 YYNGEE. The CDR3 has 15 residues. V shed 1 base and J shed 3 bases, with 13 bases lying between them. The chain uses TRBV9 and TRBJ1-2; no definite D call. The sequencing input was CD4+ T cells from blood cultured with allogeneic cells. The sequence came from a human donor in good health. The CDR3 here is CASSVFTALYYGYTF. The CDR3 DNA reads as TGTGCCAGCAGCGTATTCACAGCTCTGTACTATGGCTACACCTTC.